This TCR beta chain was sequenced in a study of blood T cell repertoires in COVID-19. In the study overall: Specimens from acute and convalescent COVID-19 originated in the United States, Italy and Spain. PBMCs, B-cell-depleted T cells, or T cells provided the cDNA or gDNA that made up the material.

V was clipped by 5 bases and J by 1 base; unmatched bases: 2. The CDR3 consists of 15 residues. CDR1 is SNHLY and CDR2 is FYNNEI in the germline V gene. Authors' data handling: Amplification with reference gene primers provided the estimates of nucleated cell counts. Clones were sequenced by immunoSEQ multiplex PCR, and TCRdb holds only the in-frame ones, with some missing. V and J calls and clone size follow that table, whereas D and trimming were derived from the DNA. The repertoire holds over 85,000 clones, with over 75% as singletons. The chain is built from TRBV2 and TRBJ2-2; TRBD1 matches 9 bases. This sequence originates from a human donor with acute or convalescent COVID-19. The donor label of this sample is uncertain. The sample taken for sequencing was peripheral blood. The CDR3 protein is CASSWTGVNTGELFF. The CDR3 bases are TGTGCCAGCAGTTGGACAGGGGTGAACACCGGGGAGCTGTTTTTT.